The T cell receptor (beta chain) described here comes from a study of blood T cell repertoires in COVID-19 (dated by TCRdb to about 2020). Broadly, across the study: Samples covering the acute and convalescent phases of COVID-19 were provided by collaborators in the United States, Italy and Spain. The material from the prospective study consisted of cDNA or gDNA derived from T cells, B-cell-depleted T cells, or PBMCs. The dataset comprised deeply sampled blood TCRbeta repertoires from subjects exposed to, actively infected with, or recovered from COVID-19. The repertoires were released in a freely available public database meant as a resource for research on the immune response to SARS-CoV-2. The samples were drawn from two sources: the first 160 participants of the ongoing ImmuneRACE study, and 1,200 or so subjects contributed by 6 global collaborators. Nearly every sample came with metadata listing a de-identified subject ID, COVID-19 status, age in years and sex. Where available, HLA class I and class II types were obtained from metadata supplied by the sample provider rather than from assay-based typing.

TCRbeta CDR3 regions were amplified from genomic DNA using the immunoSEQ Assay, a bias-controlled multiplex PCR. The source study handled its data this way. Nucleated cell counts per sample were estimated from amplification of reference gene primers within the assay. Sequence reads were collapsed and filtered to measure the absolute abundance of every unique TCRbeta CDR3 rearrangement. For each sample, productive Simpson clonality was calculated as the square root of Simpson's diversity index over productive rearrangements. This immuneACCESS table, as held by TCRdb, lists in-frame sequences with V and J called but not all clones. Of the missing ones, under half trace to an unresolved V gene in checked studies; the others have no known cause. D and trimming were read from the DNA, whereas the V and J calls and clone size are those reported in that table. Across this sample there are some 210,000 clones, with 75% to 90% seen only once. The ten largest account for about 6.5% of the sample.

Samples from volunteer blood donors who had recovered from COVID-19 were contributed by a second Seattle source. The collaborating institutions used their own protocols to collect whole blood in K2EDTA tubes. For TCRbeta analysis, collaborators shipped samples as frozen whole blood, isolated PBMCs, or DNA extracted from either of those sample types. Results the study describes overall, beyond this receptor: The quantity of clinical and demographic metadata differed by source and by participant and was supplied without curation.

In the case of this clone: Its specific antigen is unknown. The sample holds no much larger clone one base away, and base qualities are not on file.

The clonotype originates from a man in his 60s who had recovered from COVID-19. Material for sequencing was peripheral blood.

The CDR3 region has the sequence CASSEGGLGGDIQYF. Read as DNA, the sequence is TGTGCCAGCAGTGAGGGCGGGCTCGGTGGGGACATTCAGTACTTC. The chain is assembled from TRBV2 and TRBJ2-4; the D segment could be TRBD2, given 5 matching bases. Reading from cysteine to phenylalanine, the CDR3 counts 15 amino acids. This entry keeps only the CDR3 DNA: 45 bases, framed from base 1. The germline V gene encodes CDR1 SNHLY and CDR2 FYNNEI. A distance of 17 bases separates the germline ends of V and J, which lose 3 bases and 8 bases respectively.